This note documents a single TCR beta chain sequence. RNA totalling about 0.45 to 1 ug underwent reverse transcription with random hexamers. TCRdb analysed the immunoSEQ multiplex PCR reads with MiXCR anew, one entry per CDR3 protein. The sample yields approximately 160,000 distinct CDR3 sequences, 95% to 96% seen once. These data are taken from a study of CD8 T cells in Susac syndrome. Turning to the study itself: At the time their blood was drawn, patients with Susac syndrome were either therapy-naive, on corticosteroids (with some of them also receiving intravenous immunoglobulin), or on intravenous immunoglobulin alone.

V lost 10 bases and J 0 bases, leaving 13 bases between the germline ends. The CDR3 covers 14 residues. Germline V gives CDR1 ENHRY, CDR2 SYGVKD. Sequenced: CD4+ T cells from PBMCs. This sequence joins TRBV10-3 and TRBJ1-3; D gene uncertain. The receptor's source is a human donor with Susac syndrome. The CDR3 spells CAKREGPSGNTIYF. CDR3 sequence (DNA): TGTGCCAAAAGGGAAGGGCCCTCTGGAAACACCATATATTTT.